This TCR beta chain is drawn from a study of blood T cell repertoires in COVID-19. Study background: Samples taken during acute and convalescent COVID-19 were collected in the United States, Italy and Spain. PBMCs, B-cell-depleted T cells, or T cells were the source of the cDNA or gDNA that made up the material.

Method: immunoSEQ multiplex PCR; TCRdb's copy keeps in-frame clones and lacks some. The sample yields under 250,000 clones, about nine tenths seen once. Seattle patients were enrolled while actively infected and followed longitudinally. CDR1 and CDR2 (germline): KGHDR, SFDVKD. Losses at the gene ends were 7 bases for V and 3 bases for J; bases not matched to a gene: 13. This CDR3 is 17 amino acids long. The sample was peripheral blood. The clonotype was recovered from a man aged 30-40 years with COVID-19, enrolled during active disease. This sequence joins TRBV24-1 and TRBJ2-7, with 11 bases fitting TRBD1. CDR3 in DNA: TGTGCCACCAGATTTCTGCCCCGGACAGGGGGCGACTACGAGCAGTACTTC. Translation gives CATRFLPRTGGDYEQYF.